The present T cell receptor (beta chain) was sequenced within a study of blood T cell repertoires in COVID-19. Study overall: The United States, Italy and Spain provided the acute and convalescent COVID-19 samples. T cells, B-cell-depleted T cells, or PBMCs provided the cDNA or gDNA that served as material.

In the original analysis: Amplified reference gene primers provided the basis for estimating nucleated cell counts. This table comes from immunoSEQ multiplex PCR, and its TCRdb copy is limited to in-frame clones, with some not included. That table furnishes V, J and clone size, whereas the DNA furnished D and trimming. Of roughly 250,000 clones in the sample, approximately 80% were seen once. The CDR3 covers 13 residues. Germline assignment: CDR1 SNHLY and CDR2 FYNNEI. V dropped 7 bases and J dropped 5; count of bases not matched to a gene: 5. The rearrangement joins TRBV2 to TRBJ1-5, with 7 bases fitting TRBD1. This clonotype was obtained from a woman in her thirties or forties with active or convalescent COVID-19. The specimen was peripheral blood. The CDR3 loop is CASTRQGDQPQHF. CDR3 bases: TGTGCCAGCACCCGACAGGGAGATCAGCCCCAGCATTTT. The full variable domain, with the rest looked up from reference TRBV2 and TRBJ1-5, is EPEVTQTPSHQVTQMGQEVILRCVPISNHLYFYWYRQILGQKVEFLVSFYNNEISEKSEIFDDQFSVERPDGSNFTLKIRSTKLEDSAMYFCASTRQGDQPQHFGDGTRLSIL.